This TCR beta chain comes out of a study of T-cell memory formation after mild COVID-19. Study-wide background: Largely, the TCR clusters proved donor specific. Study results and caveats: The pre-infection memory compartment contained some responding clones, suggesting cross-reactive memory joined.

Germline V CDR1 and CDR2: DFQATT, SNEGSKA (reference sequence). V lost 2 bases to trimming and J lost 3 bases; unmatched junction nucleotides: 1. This CDR3 is built from 13 residues. TCR alpha and TCR beta cDNA libraries carrying sample barcodes and UMIs were produced by 5'RACE using constant-segment primers. TCRdb used MiXCR to reprocess the 5' RACE reads, holding one entry per CDR3 protein. The sample records about 110,000 distinct CDR3 sequences, 15% to 20% being singletons. With respect to this clonotype: Its antigen is unknown.

V is TRBV20-1 and J is TRBJ2-5; 9 nucleotides agree with TRBD1. This sequence originates from a man younger than 35 who had mild COVID-19 (a few samples of this study predate the infection). Cell type and time point are not known. The sample taken for sequencing was PBMCs or a T cell subset sorted from them (not recorded which). CDR3 sequence reads: CSARRTGEETQYF. For the CDR3, the DNA is TGCAGTGCTAGACGGACAGGGGAAGAGACCCAGTACTTC.